The sequence of this TCR beta chain was determined in a study of a mutant IDH1 vaccine in newly diagnosed glioma. About the research overall: Those enrolled had earlier been treated with radiotherapy, temozolomide, or both, mostly both.

Clones were sequenced by immunoSEQ multiplex PCR, and TCRdb holds only the in-frame ones, with some missing. The sample has approximately 60,000 clones, roughly 87% seen once. Sample time point: week 47, end of study. Every single dose of the vaccine, 300 ug of mutant IDH1 20-mer peptide, came with topical imiquimod. Germline CDR1 and CDR2: SNHLY and FYNNEI. The CDR3 spans 14 residues. V was pared by 2 bases and J by 5 bases, with 1 base of the junction left unmatched. This clone was counted a single time. The antigen remains undetermined. The TCR comes from a man aged 25 to 45 with glioma. The material was PBMCs, obtained from a glioma patient whose treatment included an IDH1 peptide vaccine. The chain recombines TRBV2 with TRBJ1-2, with TRBD1 matching over 11 bases. CDR3 amino acids: CASSERDRGYGYTF. DNA of the CDR3: TGTGCCAGCAGTGAAAGGGACAGGGGGTATGGCTACACCTTC.